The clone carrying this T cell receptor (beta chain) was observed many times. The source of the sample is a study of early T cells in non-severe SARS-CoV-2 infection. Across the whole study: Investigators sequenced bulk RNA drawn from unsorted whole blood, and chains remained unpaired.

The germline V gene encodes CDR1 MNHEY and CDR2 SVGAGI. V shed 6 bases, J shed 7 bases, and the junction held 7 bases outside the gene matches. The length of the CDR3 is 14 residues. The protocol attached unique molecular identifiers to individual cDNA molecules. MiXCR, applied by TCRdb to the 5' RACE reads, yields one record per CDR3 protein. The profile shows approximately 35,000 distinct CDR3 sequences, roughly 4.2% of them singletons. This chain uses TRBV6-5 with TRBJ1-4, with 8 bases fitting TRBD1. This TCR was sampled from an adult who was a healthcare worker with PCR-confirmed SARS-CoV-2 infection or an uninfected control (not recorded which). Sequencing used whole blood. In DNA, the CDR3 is TGTGCCAGCAGACGCCGAGACAGGGGTGAAAAACTGTTTTTT. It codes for CASRRRDRGEKLFF.